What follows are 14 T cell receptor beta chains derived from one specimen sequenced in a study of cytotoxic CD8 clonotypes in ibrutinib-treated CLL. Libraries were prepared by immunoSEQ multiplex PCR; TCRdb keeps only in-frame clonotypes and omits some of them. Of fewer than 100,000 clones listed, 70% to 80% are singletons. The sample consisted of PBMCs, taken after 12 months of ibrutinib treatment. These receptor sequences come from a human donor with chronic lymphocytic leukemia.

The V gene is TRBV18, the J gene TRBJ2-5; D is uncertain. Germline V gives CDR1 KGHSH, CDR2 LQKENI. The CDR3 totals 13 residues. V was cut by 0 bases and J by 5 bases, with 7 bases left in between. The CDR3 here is CASSPPPSETQYF. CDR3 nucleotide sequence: TGTGCCAGCTCACCACCTCCGTCCGAGACCCAGTACTTC. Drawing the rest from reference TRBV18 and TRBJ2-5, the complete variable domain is NAGVMQNPRHLVRRRGQEARLRCSPMKGHSHVYWYRQLPEEGLKFMVYLQKENIIDESGMPKERFSAEFPKEGPSILRIQQVVRGDSAAYFCASSPPPSETQYFGPGTRLLVL.

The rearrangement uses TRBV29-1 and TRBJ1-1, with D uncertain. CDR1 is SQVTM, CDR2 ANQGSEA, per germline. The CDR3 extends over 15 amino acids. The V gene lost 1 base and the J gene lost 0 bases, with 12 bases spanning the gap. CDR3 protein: CSVEVRGRMNTEAFF. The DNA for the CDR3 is TGCAGCGTTGAAGTAAGAGGGCGGATGAACACTGAAGCTTTCTTT.

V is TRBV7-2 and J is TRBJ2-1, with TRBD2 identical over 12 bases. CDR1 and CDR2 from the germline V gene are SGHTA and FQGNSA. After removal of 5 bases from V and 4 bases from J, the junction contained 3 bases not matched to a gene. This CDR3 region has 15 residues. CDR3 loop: CASSRTSGKYNEQFF. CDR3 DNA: TGTGCCAGCAGCCGGACTAGCGGGAAATACAATGAGCAGTTCTTC.

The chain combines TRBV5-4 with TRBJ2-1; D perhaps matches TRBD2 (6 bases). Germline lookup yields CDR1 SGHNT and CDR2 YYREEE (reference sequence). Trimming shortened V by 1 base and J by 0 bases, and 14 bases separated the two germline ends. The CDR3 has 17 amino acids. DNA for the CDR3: TGTGCCAGCAGCTTGCCCCTAGCGAAGAGCTCCTACAATGAGCAGTTCTTC. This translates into CASSLPLAKSSYNEQFF.

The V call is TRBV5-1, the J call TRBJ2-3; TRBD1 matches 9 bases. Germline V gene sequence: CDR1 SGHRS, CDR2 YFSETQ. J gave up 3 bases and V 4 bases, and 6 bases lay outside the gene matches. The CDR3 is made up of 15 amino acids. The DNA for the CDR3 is TGCGCCAGCAGCGCATACAGGGGGCAGACAGATACGCAGTATTTT. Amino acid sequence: CASSAYRGQTDTQYF.

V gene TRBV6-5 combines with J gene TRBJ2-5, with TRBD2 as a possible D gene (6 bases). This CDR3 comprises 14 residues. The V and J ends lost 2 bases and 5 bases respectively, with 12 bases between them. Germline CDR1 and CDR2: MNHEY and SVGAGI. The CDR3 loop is CASSYGGAGETQYF. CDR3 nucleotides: TGTGCCAGCAGTTACGGAGGGGCGGGGGAGACCCAGTACTTC.

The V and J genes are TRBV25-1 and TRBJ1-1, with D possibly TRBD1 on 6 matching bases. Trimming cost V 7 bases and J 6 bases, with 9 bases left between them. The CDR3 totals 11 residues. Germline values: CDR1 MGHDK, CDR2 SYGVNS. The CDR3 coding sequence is TGTGCCAGCAACAGGGACGCTGAAGCTTTCTTT. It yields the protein CASNRDAEAFF.

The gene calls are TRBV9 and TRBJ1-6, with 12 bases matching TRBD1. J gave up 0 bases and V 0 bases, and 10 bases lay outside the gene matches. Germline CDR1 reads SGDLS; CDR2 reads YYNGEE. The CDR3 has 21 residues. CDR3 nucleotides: TGTGCCAGCAGCGTAGAGGCCGGGACAGGGGGCATCGGCTCCTATAATTCACCCCTCCACTTT. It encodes CASSVEAGTGGIGSYNSPLHF.

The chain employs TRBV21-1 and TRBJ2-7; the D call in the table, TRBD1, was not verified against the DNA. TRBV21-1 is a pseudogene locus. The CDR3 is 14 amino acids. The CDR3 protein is CASSTQGASYEQYF. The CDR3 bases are TGTGCCAGCAGCACACAGGGGGCGTCCTACGAGCAGTACTTC.

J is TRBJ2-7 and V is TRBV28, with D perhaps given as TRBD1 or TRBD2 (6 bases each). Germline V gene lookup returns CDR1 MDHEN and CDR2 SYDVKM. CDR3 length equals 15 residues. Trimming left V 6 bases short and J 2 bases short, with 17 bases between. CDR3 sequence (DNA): TGTGCCAGCAGCCTAGGGGGGCAGGCCGCCTACGAGCAGTACTTC. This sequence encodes CASSLGGQAAYEQYF.

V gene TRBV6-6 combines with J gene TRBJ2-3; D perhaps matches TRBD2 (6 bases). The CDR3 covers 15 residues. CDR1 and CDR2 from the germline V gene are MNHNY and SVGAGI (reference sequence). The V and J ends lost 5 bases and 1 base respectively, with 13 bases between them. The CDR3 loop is CASSDPGLGTDTQYF. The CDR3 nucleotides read TGTGCCAGCAGTGACCCGGGACTGGGCACAGATACGCAGTATTTT.

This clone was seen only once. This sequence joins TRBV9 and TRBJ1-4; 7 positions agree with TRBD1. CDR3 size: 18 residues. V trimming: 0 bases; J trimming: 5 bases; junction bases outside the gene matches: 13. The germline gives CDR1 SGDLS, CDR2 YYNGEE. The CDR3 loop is CASSVAGTAQSGNEKLFF. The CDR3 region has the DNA TGTGCCAGCAGCGTAGCCGGGACAGCCCAAAGTGGGAATGAAAAACTGTTTTTT.

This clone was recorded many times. The CDR3, as DNA: TGTGCCAGCAGCTTAGCCGGACTAGCGGGGGGCCAAGAGACCCAGTACTTC. This gives the protein CASSLAGLAGGQETQYF. V gene TRBV11-2 combines with J gene TRBJ2-5; 14 positions match TRBD2. CDR3 length: 17 residues. Germline-derived CDR1 and CDR2 are SGHAT and FQNNGV. The V and J ends lost 1 base and 1 base, in that order; junction bases with no gene match: 2.

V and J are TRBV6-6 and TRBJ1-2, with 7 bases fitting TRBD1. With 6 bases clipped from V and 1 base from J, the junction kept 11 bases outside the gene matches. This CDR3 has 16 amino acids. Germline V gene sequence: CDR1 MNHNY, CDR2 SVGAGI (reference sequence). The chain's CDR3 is CASRHTGAQGNYGYTF. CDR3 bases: TGTGCCAGCAGACATACAGGGGCGCAGGGTAACTATGGCTACACCTTC.